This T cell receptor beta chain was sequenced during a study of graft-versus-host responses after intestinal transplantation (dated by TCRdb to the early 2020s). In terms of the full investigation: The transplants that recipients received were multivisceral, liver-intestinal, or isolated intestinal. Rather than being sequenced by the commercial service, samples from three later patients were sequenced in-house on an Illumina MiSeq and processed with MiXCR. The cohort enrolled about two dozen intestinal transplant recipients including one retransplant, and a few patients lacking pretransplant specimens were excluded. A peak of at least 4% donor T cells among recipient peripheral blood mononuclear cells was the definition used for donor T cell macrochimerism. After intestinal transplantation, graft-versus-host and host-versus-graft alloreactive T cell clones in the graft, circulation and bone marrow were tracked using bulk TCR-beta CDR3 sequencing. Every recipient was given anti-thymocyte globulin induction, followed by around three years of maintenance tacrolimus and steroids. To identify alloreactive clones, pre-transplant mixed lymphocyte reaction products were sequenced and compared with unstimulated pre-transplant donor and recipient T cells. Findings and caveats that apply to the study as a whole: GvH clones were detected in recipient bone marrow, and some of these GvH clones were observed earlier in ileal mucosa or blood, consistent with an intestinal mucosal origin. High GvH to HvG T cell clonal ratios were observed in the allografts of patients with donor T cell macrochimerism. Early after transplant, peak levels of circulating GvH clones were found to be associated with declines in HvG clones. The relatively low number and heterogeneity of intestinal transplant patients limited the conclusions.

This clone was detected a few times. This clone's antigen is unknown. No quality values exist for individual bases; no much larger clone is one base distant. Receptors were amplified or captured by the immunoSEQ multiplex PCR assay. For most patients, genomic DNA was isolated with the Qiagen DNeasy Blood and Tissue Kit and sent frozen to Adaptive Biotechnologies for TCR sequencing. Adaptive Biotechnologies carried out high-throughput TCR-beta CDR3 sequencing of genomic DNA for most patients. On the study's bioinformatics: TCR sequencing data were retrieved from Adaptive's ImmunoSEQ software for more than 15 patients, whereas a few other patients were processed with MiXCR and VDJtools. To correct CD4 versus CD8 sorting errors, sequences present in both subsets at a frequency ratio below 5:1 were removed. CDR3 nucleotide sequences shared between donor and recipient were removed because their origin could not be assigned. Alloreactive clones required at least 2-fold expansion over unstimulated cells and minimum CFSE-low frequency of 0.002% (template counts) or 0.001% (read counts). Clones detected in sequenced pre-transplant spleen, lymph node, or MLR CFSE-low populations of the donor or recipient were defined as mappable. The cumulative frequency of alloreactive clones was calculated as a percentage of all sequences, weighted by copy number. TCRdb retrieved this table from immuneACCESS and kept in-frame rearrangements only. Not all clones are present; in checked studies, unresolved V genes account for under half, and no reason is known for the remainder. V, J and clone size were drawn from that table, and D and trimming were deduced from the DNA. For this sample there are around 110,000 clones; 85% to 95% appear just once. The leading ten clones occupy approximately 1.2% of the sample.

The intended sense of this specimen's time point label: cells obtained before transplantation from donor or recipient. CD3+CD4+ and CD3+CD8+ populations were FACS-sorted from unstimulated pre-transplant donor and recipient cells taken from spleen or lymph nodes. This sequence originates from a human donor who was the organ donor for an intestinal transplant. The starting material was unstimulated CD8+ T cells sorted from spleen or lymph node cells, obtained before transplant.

The CDR3 sequence is CASSLPGQGYEQYF. The DNA sequence is TGTGCCAGCAGTCTTCCGGGACAGGGCTACGAGCAGTACTTC. The V and J genes are TRBV27 and TRBJ2-7; 9 bases in the junction line up with TRBD1. CDR1 MNHEY and CDR2 SMNVEV are derived from the germline V gene (reference sequence). V ends up 5 bases short and J 3 bases short, with an unmatched junction base count of 5. Taken from cysteine to phenylalanine, the CDR3 has 14 residues. Only the CDR3 part of the read is kept: 42 bases, read in frame from the first base.